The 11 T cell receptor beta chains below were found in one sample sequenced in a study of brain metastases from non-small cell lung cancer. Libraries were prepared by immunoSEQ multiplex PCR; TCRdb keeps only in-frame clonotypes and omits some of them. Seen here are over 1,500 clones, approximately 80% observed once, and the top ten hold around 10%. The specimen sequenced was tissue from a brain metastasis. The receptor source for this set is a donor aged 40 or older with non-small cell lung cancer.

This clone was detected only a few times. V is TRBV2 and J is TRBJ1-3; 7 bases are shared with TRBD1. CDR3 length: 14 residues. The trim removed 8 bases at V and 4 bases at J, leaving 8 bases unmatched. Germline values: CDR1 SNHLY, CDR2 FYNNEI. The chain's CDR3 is CASGRTGSGNTIYF. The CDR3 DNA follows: TGTGCCAGCGGACGGACAGGCAGCGGAAACACCATATATTTT.

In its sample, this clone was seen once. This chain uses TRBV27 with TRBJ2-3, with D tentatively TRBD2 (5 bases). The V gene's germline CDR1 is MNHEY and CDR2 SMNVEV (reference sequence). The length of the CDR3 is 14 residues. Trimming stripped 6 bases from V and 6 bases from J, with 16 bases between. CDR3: CASSDFLGVDTQYF. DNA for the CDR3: TGTGCCAGCAGCGACTTCCTCGGGGTTGATACGCAGTATTTT.

Here the CDR3 reads CASSPQGLGEKLFF. DNA of the CDR3: TGTGCCAGCAGCCCTCAGGGGCTAGGGGAAAAACTGTTTTTT. This chain joins TRBV5-5 and TRBJ1-4; D possibly corresponds to TRBD1 (6 bases). The CDR3 sequence is 14 residues long. Trimming stripped 4 bases from V and 8 bases from J, with 15 bases between. Per the germline V gene, CDR1 is SGHKS and CDR2 is YYEKEE (reference sequence).

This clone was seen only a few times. The CDR3 region has the DNA TGTGCCACCACCGAAGGAAGGACAGGGAACACTGAAGCTTTCTTT. Protein sequence: CATTEGRTGNTEAFF. This chain links TRBV24-1 with TRBJ1-1; 7 bases are shared with TRBD1. The V segment lost 8 bases and the J segment 1 base; nucleotides outside the gene matches: 9. In germline, CDR1 is KGHDR, CDR2 SFDVKD. CDR3 length equals 15 residues.

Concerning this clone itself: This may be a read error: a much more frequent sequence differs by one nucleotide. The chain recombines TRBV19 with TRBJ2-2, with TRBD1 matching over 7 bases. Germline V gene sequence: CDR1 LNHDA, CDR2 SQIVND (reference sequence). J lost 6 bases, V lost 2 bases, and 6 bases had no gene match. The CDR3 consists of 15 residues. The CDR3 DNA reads TGTGCCAGTAGTATAAGGCAGGGGGTCTCCGGGGAGCTGTTTTTT. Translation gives CASSIRQGVSGELFF.

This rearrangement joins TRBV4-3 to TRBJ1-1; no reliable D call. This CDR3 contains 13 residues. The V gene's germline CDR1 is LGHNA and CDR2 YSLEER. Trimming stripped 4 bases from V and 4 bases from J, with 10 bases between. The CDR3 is CASSLLEGTEAFF. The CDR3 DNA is TGCGCCAGCAGCCTCCTAGAGGGCACTGAAGCTTTCTTT.

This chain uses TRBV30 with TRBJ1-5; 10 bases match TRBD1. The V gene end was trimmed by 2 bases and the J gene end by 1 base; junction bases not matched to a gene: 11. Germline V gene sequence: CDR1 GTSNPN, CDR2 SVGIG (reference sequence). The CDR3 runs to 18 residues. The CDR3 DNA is TGTGCCTGGAGTCCCCGGGACAGGGGCTCGTGGAGCAATCAGCCCCAGCATTTT. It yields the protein CAWSPRDRGSWSNQPQHF. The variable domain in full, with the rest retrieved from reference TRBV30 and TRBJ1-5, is SQTIHQWPATLVQPVGSPLSLECTVEGTSNPNLYWYRQAAGRGLQLLFYSVGIGQISSEVPQNLSASRPQDRQFILSSKKLLLSDSGFYLCAWSPRDRGSWSNQPQHFGDGTRLSIL.

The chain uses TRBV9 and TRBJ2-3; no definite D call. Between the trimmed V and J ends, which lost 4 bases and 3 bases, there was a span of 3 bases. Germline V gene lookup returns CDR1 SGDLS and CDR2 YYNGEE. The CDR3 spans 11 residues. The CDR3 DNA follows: TGTGCCAGCAGCATAACAGATACGCAGTATTTT. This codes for CASSITDTQYF. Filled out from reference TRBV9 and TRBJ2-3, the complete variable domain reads DSGVTQTPKHLITATGQRVTLRCSPRSGDLSVYWYQQSLDQGLQFLIQYYNGEERAKGNILERFSAQQFPDLHSELNLSSLELGDSALYFCASSITDTQYFGPGTRLTVL.

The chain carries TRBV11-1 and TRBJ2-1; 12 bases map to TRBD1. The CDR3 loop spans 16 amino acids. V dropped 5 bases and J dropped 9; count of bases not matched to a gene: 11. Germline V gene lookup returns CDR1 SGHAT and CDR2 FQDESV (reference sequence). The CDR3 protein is CASSPQMPGQGAEQFF. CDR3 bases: TGTGCCAGCAGCCCACAGATGCCGGGACAGGGGGCTGAGCAGTTCTTC.

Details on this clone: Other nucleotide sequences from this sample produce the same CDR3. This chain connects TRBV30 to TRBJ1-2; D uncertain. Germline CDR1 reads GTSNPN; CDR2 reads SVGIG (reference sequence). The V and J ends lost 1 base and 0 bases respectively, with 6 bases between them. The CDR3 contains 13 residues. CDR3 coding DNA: TGTGCCTGGAGTGCCGGACCTAACTATGGCTACACCTTC. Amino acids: CAWSAGPNYGYTF.

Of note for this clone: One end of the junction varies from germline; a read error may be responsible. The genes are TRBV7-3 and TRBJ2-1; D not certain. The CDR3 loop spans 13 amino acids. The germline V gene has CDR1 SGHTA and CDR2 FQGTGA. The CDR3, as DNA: TGTGCCAGCAGCTTAACGTCAAGAAATGAGCAATTCTTC. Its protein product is CASSLTSRNEQFF.